Only a few counts were recorded for the clone carrying this T cell receptor (beta chain). The target antigen is unknown. This entry comes from a study of cytomegalovirus exposure and HLA in healthy donors. CDR1 is MDHEN, CDR2 SYDVKM, per germline. This CDR3 is built from 16 residues. V was pared by 1 base and J by 3 bases, with 5 bases of the junction left unmatched. The primer mix had 60 Vbeta and 13 Jbeta primers. Sequencing was performed with immunoSEQ multiplex PCR; in TCRdb, only in-frame clones are kept and a portion is missing. This repertoire shows approximately 98,000 clones, about four fifths found once; its top ten account for roughly 9.8%. Study findings and constraints: Trimming of TCR beta V- and J-genes showed a link, identified in a later analysis, to a missense DCLRE1C variant. Rare TCR sequences dominated, though some public TCRs recurred in many donors.

Sequencing input: PBMCs. This chain links TRBV28 with TRBJ1-5; TRBD1 matches at 8 bases. The sequence was collected from a man between 18 and 35 years old in good health and CMV-seropositive. CDR3: CASSLSSGGNNQPQHF. The CDR3 region has the DNA TGTGCCAGCAGTTTATCTTCAGGGGGCAACAATCAGCCCCAGCATTTT.